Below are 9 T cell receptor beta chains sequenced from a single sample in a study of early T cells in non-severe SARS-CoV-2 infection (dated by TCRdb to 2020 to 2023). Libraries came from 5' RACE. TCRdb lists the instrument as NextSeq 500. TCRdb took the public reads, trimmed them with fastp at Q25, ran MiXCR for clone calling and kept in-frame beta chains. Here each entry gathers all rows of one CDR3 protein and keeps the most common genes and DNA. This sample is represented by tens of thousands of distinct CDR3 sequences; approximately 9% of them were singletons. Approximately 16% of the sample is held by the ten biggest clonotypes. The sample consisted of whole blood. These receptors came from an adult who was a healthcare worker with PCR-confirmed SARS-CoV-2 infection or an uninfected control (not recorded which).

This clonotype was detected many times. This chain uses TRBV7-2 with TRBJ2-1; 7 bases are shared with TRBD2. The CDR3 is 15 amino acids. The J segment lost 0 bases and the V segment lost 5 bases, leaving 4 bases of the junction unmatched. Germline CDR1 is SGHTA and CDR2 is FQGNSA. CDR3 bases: TGTGCCAGCAGCCGCGGGGGAACCTCCTACAATGAGCAGTTCTTC. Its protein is CASSRGGTSYNEQFF.

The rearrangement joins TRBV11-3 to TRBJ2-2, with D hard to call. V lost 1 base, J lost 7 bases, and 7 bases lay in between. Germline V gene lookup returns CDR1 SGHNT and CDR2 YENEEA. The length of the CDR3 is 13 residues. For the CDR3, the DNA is TGTGCCAGCAGCTTAGGGGTCGTCGGGGAGCTGTTTTTT. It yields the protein CASSLGVVGELFF.

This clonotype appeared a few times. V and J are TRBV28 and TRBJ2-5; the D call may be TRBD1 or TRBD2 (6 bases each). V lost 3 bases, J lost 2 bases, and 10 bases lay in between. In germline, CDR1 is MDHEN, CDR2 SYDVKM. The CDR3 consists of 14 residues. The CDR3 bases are TGTGCCAGCAGTTTGGGGGGCAGTCAAGAGACCCAGTACTTC. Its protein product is CASSLGGSQETQYF.

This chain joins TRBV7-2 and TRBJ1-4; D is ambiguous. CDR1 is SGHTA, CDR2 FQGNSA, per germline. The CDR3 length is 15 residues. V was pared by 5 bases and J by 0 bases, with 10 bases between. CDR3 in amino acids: CASSPKRTTNEKLFF. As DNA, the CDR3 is TGTGCCAGCAGCCCAAAGAGAACAACTAATGAAAAACTGTTTTTT.

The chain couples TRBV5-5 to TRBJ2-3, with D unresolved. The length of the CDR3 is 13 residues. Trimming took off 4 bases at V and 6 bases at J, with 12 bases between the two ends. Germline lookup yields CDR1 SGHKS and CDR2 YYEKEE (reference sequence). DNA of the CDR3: TGTGCCAGCAGCCCACTACCGACGGATACGCAGTATTTT. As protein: CASSPLPTDTQYF.

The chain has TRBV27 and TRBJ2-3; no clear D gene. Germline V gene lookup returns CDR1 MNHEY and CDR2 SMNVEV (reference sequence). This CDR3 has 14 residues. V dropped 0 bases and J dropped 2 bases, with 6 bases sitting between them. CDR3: CASSLSVNTDTQYF. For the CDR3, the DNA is TGTGCCAGCAGTTTATCGGTGAACACAGATACGCAGTATTTT.

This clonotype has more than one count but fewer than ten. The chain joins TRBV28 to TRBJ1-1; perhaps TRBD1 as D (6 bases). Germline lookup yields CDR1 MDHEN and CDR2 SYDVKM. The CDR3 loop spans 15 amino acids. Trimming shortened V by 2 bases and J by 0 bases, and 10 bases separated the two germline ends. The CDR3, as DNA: TGTGCCAGCAGTTTAACAGGGTTCATGAACACTGAAGCTTTCTTT. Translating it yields CASSLTGFMNTEAFF.

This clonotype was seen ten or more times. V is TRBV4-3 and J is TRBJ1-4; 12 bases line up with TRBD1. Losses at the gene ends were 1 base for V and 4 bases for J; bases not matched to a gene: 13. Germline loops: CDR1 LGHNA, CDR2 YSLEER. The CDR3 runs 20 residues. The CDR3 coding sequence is TGCGCCAGCAGCCAAGCTCAACCGGGACAGGGGGCGTTCATTAATGAAAAACTGTTTTTT. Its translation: CASSQAQPGQGAFINEKLFF.

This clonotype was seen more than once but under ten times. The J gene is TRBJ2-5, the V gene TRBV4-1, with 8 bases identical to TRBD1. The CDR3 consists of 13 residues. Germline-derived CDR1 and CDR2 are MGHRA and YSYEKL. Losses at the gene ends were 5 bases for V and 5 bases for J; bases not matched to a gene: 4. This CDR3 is CASSKGQGETQYF. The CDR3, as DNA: TGCGCCAGCAGCAAAGGACAGGGTGAGACCCAGTACTTC.